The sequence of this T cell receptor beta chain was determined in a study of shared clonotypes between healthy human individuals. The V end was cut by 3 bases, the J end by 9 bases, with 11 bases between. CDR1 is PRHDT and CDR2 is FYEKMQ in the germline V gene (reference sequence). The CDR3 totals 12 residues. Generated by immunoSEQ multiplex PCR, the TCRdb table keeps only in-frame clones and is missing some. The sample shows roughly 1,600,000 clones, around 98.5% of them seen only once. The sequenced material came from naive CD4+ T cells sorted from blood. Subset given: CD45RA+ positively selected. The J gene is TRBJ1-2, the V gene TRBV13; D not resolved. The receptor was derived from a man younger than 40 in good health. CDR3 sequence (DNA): TGTGCCAGCAGCTTTTGGCCGGGTCGCTACACCTTC. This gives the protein CASSFWPGRYTF.